This T cell receptor beta chain was sequenced during a study of blood T cells in healthy people across ages. Study-level points and caveats: It was not known whether donors were CMV positive (a possible confounder of expanded clonotype changes). The study found TCR beta diversity correlated strongly with naive T cell percentage. Getting older went along with TCR beta diversity per million T cells dropping roughly linearly.

Concerning this clonotype itself: No antigen is known for it.

PCR was performed a second time for about 7 to 11 cycles using a sample-barcoded 5' primer and a J-beta primer mix. TCRdb ran MiXCR on the 5' RACE reads and lists one entry per CDR3 protein. There are around 1,700,000 distinct CDR3 sequences in the sample; 28% occur only once, and less than 9.5% lies in the top ten. Healthy Caucasians from Russia aged 6 to 90 served as donors. From germline, CDR1 is SGHDN and CDR2 FVKESK. This CDR3 comprises 16 residues. Trimming cost V 4 bases and J 5 bases, with 18 bases left between them. Sequencing was done on a sample of blood. This receptor was identified in a woman in her 30s in good health. The V and J genes are TRBV14 and TRBJ2-1; no reliable D call. The DNA for the CDR3 is TGTGCCAGCAGCCTGAGAAACGGTAATATCAACAATGAGCAGTTCTTC. Translation: CASSLRNGNINNEQFF.